This TCR beta chain was identified in a study of T cell repertoires in cytomegalovirus infection. About the study: Matching HLA type and CMV infection were both indicated by public TCR beta signatures.

TCRdb re-called the reads through MiXCR, storing one row per CDR3 protein. The sample consists of approximately 490,000 distinct CDR3 sequences, approximately 10% of them appearing once. On this clonotype itself: The antigen remains unidentified.

General study results and limits: What dominated the ex vivo response were HLA-C-restricted CMV-specific TCR beta clonotypes.

The V gene lost 5 bases and the J gene lost 8 bases, with 16 bases spanning the gap. Germline-derived CDR1 and CDR2 are DFQATT and SNEGSKA (reference sequence). The CDR3 contains 13 residues. The V call is TRBV20-1, the J call TRBJ2-1; D may be TRBD1 (6 bases). The clonotype comes from a human donor in good health (CMV status not recorded). Some clones in this sample may be carry-over from other donors' samples. Sequencing was performed on PBMCs. The CDR3 nucleotides read TGCAGTGCTTCCTCCAGGGGTCGGGATGAGCAGTTCTTC. It codes for CSASSRGRDEQFF.